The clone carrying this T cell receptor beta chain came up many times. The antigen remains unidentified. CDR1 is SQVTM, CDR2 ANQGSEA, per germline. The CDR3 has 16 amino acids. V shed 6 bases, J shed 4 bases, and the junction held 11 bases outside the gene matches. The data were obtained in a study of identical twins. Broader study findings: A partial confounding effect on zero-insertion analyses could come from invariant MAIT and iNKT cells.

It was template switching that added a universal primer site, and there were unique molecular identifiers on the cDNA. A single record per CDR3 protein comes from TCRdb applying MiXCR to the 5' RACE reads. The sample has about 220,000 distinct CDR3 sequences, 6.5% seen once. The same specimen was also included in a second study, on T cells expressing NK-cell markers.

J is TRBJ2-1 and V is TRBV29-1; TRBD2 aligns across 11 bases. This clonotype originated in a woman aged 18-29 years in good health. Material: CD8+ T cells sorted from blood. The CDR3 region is CSVQPLAGGSYNEQFF. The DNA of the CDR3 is TGCAGCGTCCAGCCGTTAGCGGGAGGGTCGTACAATGAGCAGTTCTTC.